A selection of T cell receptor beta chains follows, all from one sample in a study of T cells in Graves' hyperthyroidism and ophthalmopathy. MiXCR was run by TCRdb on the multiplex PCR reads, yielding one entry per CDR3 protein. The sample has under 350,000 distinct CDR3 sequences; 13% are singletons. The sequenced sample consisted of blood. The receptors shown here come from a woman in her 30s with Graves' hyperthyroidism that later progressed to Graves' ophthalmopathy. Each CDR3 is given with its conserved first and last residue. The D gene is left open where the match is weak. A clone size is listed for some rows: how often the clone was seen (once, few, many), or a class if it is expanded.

CATSDGTSRSTDTQYF TGTGCCACCAGTGATGGAACTAGCAGGAGCACAGATACGCAGTATTTT TRBJ2-3 many TRBV24-1 NA
CASSPGTGSDGYTF TGTGCCAGCTCACCCGGGACAGGGAGCGACGGCTACACCTTC TRBJ1-2 NA TRBV18 TRBD1
CASSYLWGTATDTQYF TGTGCCAGCAGTTATTTGTGGGGGACCGCCACAGATACGCAGTATTTT TRBJ2-3 few TRBV6-9 NA
CASSPNRGRPYEQYF TGTGCCAGCAGCCCGAACAGGGGGCGCCCCTACGAGCAGTACTTC TRBJ2-7 many TRBV6-2/TRBV6-3 TRBD1
CASSLSGGTSGSNEQFF TGTGCCAGCAGCTTATCCGGGGGGACTAGCGGGAGCAATGAGCAGTTCTTC TRBJ2-1 many TRBV11-3 TRBD2
CASSQGQGPYEQYF TGTGCCAGCAGCCAGGGACAGGGACCCTACGAGCAGTACTTC TRBJ2-7 many TRBV7-6 TRBD1
CAIRKKRTDPYEQYF TGTGCCATCAGAAAAAAAAGGACGGACCCCTACGAGCAGTACTTC TRBJ2-7 many TRBV10-3 NA
CASSGQVQETQYF TGTGCCAGCAGCGGACAGGTCCAAGAGACCCAGTACTTC TRBJ2-5 many TRBV2 TRBD1
CASSLPAGGRNEQFF TGTGCCAGCAGTCTTCCGGCGGGAGGGCGCAATGAGCAGTTCTTC TRBJ2-1 many TRBV28 TRBD2
CATSVGQGTDTQYF TGTGCCACCAGTGTGGGACAGGGGACAGATACGCAGTATTTT TRBJ2-3 NA TRBV24-1 TRBD1
CASSATSGSGEQYF TGTGCCAGCAGTGCGACTAGCGGGAGTGGCGAGCAGTACTTC TRBJ2-7 NA TRBV6-1 TRBD2
CAASRDRGGEGNGYTF TGTGCCGCCAGCAGAGATCGAGGAGGGGAGGGGAATGGCTACACCTTC TRBJ1-2 NA TRBV15 NA
CASSRTGLSYGYTF TGTGCCAGCAGCCGGACAGGGTTGAGCTATGGCTACACCTTC TRBJ1-2 many TRBV27 TRBD1
CAWRSEWGYEQYF TGTGCCTGGAGATCGGAGTGGGGCTACGAGCAGTACTTC TRBJ2-7 many TRBV30 NA
CASSAGNTIYF TGTGCCAGCAGTGCGGGGAACACCATATATTTT TRBJ1-3 many TRBV12-3/TRBV12-4 NA
CASGFLGGGDEQYF TGTGCTAGTGGTTTTTTAGGAGGGGGAGACGAGCAGTACTTC TRBJ2-7 NA TRBV12-5 NA
CASSSGSTLNQPQHF TGTGCCAGCAGCTCAGGGAGTACACTTAATCAGCCCCAGCATTTT TRBJ1-5 many TRBV7-2 NA
CASSVQVYNEQFF TGTGCCAGCAGCGTACAGGTTTACAATGAGCAGTTCTTC TRBJ2-1 many TRBV7-2 NA
CASSPGQGNTEAFF TGTGCCAGCAGCCCGGGACAGGGGAACACTGAAGCTTTCTTT TRBJ1-1 many TRBV7-7 TRBD1
CSARGDGSYTGELFF TGCAGTGCTAGAGGGGATGGGTCCTACACCGGGGAGCTGTTTTTT TRBJ2-2 NA TRBV20-1 NA
CAWSPVDTSSYEQYF TGTGCCTGGTCCCCCGTGGACACGTCCTCCTACGAGCAGTACTTC TRBJ2-7 many TRBV30 NA
CASSLFQGNTEAFF TGTGCCAGCAGCTTATTCCAGGGGAACACTGAAGCTTTCTTT TRBJ1-1 many TRBV7-8 NA
CSATSAELAKNIQYF TGCAGTGCTACTTCAGCGGAACTAGCCAAAAACATTCAGTACTTC TRBJ2-4 many TRBV20-1 NA
CASSSPGTYGYTF TGTGCCAGCAGTTCTCCAGGGACCTATGGCTACACCTTC TRBJ1-2 many TRBV28 NA
CASSLTGLMTEAFF TGTGCCAGCAGCCTAACAGGGCTGATGACTGAAGCTTTCTTT TRBJ1-1 many TRBV7-2 NA
CASSYTDSYTF TGTGCCAGCAGTTACACAGACAGCTACACCTTC TRBJ1-2 NA TRBV28 NA
CASSLSTQVDTQYF TGCGCCAGCAGCCTTTCGACCCAAGTAGATACGCAGTATTTT TRBJ2-3 many TRBV4-3 NA
CASSLTSGDYEQYF TGCGCCAGCAGCCTCACTAGCGGAGACTACGAGCAGTACTTC TRBJ2-7 NA TRBV4-3 TRBD2
CATSDRVTYEQYF TGTGCCACCAGCGACAGGGTTACTTACGAGCAGTACTTC TRBJ2-7 NA TRBV24-1 TRBD1
CSAPRAGWGIGEKLFF TGCAGTGCCCCCCGGGCAGGGTGGGGTATCGGTGAAAAACTGTTTTTT TRBJ1-4 many TRBV20-1 NA
CSASAPPSGYHNEQFF TGCAGTGCTTCTGCTCCCCCCAGCGGGTACCACAATGAGCAGTTCTTC TRBJ2-1 many TRBV20-1 NA
CSAWGTSGTKYTDTQYF TGCAGTGCTTGGGGGACTAGCGGGACGAAATACACAGATACGCAGTATTTT TRBJ2-3 many TRBV20-1 TRBD2
CASSQAMAGNTEAFF TGTGCCAGCAGCCAGGCCATGGCCGGGAACACTGAAGCTTTCTTT TRBJ1-1 many TRBV4-2 NA
CSAGDSAAAQYF TGCAGTGCTGGGGACTCGGCGGCGGCCCAGTACTTC TRBJ2-5 many TRBV20-1 NA
CASSLSLLADSTDTQYF TGTGCCAGCAGCCTATCCCTCCTAGCGGATAGCACAGATACGCAGTATTTT TRBJ2-3 many TRBV7-2 TRBD2
CASSPEGQGNNQPQHF TGTGCCAGCAGTCCGGAGGGACAGGGGAACAATCAGCCCCAGCATTTT TRBJ1-5 many TRBV28 TRBD1
CASSPVQLETQYF TGTGCCAGCAGTCCAGTCCAATTGGAGACCCAGTACTTC TRBJ2-5 many TRBV12-3/TRBV12-4 NA
CASRLDRLQPQHF TGTGCCAGCAGACTTGACAGACTTCAGCCCCAGCATTTT TRBJ1-5 many TRBV6-1 NA
CASSVFRDSGHTEAFF TGTGCCAGCAGCGTGTTCCGGGACAGCGGTCACACTGAAGCTTTCTTT TRBJ1-1 NA TRBV9 TRBD1